This is a list of T cell receptor beta chains from one sample in a study of a mutant IDH1 vaccine in newly diagnosed glioma. Their cognate antigens are unknown. Here immunoSEQ multiplex PCR was the method, and the copy in TCRdb shows in-frame clones only, minus some. The profile shows more than 45,000 clones, 88% of them singletons. The sequencing used PBMCs, collected from a glioma patient whose treatment included an IDH1 peptide vaccine. Every receptor here comes from a woman aged 40 to 55 with glioma. Both conserved end residues are part of each CDR3. Fields, in order: V gene, D gene, J gene, clone size, CDR3 protein, CDR3 DNA. The D gene is left open where the match is weak. Some rows mark clone size as missing; the rest say once, few, many or name a class of expanded clone.

V gene: TRBV6-5; D gene: -; J gene: TRBJ2-2; clone size: -; CDR3 protein: CASSTYTTNTGELFF; CDR3 DNA: TGTGCCAGCAGTACCTATACGACGAACACCGGGGAGCTGTTTTTT
V gene: TRBV6-4; D gene: -; J gene: TRBJ2-3; clone size: -; CDR3 protein: CASNVNRPFTDTQYF; CDR3 DNA: TGTGCCAGCAATGTGAACAGGCCTTTCACAGATACGCAGTATTTT
V gene: TRBV4-2; D gene: -; J gene: TRBJ2-2; clone size: -; CDR3 protein: CASSPVGEGAGELFF; CDR3 DNA: TGTGCCAGCAGCCCCGTGGGGGAGGGGGCCGGGGAGCTGTTTTTT
V gene: TRBV21-1; D gene: -; J gene: TRBJ1-1; clone size: -; CDR3 protein: CARYPGQRQMNTEAFF; CDR3 DNA: TGTGCCAGATACCCGGGACAGAGACAAATGAACACTGAAGCTTTCTTT
V gene: TRBV15; D gene: -; J gene: TRBJ2-2; clone size: -; CDR3 protein: CATTGSSGGELFF; CDR3 DNA: TGTGCCACCACGGGGAGCAGTGGCGGGGAGCTGTTTTTT
V gene: TRBV7-6; D gene: -; J gene: TRBJ2-2; clone size: -; CDR3 protein: CASSLGTAYTGELFF; CDR3 DNA: TGTGCCAGCAGCTTAGGGACGGCTTACACCGGGGAGCTGTTTTTT
V gene: TRBV5-4; D gene: -; J gene: TRBJ2-7; clone size: -; CDR3 protein: CASSSYQGYEQYF; CDR3 DNA: TGTGCCAGCAGCTCCTATCAGGGCTACGAGCAGTACTTC
V gene: TRBV5-5; D gene: TRBD2; J gene: TRBJ2-7; clone size: -; CDR3 protein: CASSLDWTRATYEQYF; CDR3 DNA: TGTGCCAGCAGCTTGGATTGGACTAGGGCCACCTACGAGCAGTACTTC
V gene: TRBV4-1; D gene: TRBD1; J gene: TRBJ2-7; clone size: -; CDR3 protein: CASSQDPGQGPFSYEQYF; CDR3 DNA: TGCGCCAGCAGCCAAGATCCGGGACAGGGACCATTCTCCTACGAGCAGTACTTC
V gene: TRBV27; D gene: -; J gene: TRBJ2-5; clone size: -; CDR3 protein: CASSLGPGAQETQYF; CDR3 DNA: TGTGCCAGCAGTCTCGGACCCGGGGCCCAAGAGACCCAGTACTTC
V gene: TRBV18; D gene: -; J gene: TRBJ1-5; clone size: -; CDR3 protein: CASSLGRNQPQHF; CDR3 DNA: TGTGCCAGCTCATTAGGGAGGAATCAGCCCCAGCATTTT
V gene: TRBV7-2; D gene: -; J gene: TRBJ2-7; clone size: -; CDR3 protein: CASSLLGVEQYF; CDR3 DNA: TGTGCCAGCAGCTTATTGGGGGTCGAGCAGTACTTC
V gene: TRBV15; D gene: TRBD1; J gene: TRBJ1-1; clone size: -; CDR3 protein: CATSRGRGQQSTEAFF; CDR3 DNA: TGTGCCACCAGCAGAGGAAGGGGGCAACAAAGCACTGAAGCTTTCTTT
V gene: TRBV13; D gene: -; J gene: TRBJ2-7; clone size: -; CDR3 protein: CASRTWGRTYEQYF; CDR3 DNA: TGTGCCAGCAGAACCTGGGGGCGCACCTACGAGCAGTACTTC
V gene: TRBV6-4; D gene: -; J gene: TRBJ2-7; clone size: -; CDR3 protein: CASTLGGVRSSYEQYF; CDR3 DNA: TGTGCCAGCACCCTAGGGGGGGTCCGAAGCTCCTACGAGCAGTACTTC
V gene: TRBV4-1; D gene: -; J gene: TRBJ2-3; clone size: -; CDR3 protein: CASSQEGSTDTQYF; CDR3 DNA: TGCGCCAGCAGCCAAGAGGGCAGCACAGATACGCAGTATTTT
V gene: TRBV27; D gene: TRBD1; J gene: TRBJ2-7; clone size: -; CDR3 protein: CASRAGQGAYEQYF; CDR3 DNA: TGTGCCAGCAGGGCGGGACAGGGGGCATACGAGCAGTACTTC
V gene: TRBV2; D gene: TRBD2; J gene: TRBJ2-1; clone size: -; CDR3 protein: CASSGLILTSGTRGDEQFF; CDR3 DNA: TGTGCCAGCAGTGGATTGATCTTGACTAGCGGGACTCGCGGGGATGAGCAGTTCTTC
V gene: TRBV5-1; D gene: TRBD1; J gene: TRBJ1-4; clone size: -; CDR3 protein: CASSLGTGVGEKLFF; CDR3 DNA: TGCGCCAGCAGCCTAGGGACAGGGGTAGGGGAAAAACTGTTTTTT
V gene: TRBV7-2; D gene: TRBD2; J gene: TRBJ2-1; clone size: -; CDR3 protein: CASSFGLAVLNVEQFF; CDR3 DNA: TGTGCCAGCAGCTTCGGACTAGCGGTTTTGAATGTTGAGCAGTTCTTC
V gene: TRBV5-6; D gene: -; J gene: TRBJ1-2; clone size: -; CDR3 protein: CASSLVRANGYTF; CDR3 DNA: TGTGCCAGCAGCTTGGTCCGGGCAAATGGCTACACCTTC
V gene: TRBV7-2; D gene: -; J gene: TRBJ1-5; clone size: -; CDR3 protein: CASSPRAYFNQPQHF; CDR3 DNA: TGTGCCAGCTCCCCGAGGGCCTACTTCAATCAGCCCCAGCATTTT
V gene: TRBV7-9; D gene: -; J gene: TRBJ1-1; clone size: few; CDR3 protein: CASSLQGGTEAFF; CDR3 DNA: TGTGCCAGCAGCTTACAGGGTGGCACTGAAGCTTTCTTT
V gene: TRBV12-5; D gene: -; J gene: TRBJ2-3; clone size: few; CDR3 protein: CASGLGDTQYF; CDR3 DNA: TGTGCTAGTGGTTTAGGAGATACGCAGTATTTT
V gene: TRBV18; D gene: TRBD1; J gene: TRBJ1-2; clone size: -; CDR3 protein: CASSPVGQGRDGYTF; CDR3 DNA: TGTGCCAGCTCACCCGTGGGACAGGGTCGGGATGGCTACACCTTC
V gene: TRBV5-1; D gene: TRBD1; J gene: TRBJ2-2; clone size: -; CDR3 protein: CASSKDRVTGELFF; CDR3 DNA: TGCGCCAGCAGCAAGGACAGGGTAACCGGGGAGCTGTTTTTT
V gene: TRBV5-5; D gene: -; J gene: TRBJ2-3; clone size: -; CDR3 protein: CASRGGAEQYF; CDR3 DNA: TGTGCCAGCAGGGGTGGGGCGGAGCAGTATTTT
V gene: TRBV18; D gene: -; J gene: TRBJ1-2; clone size: -; CDR3 protein: CASSPITSFNYGYTF; CDR3 DNA: TGTGCCAGCTCACCAATTACCAGTTTTAACTATGGCTACACCTTC
V gene: TRBV2; D gene: TRBD1; J gene: TRBJ2-7; clone size: -; CDR3 protein: CASSRQGGSEQYF; CDR3 DNA: TGTGCCAGCAGTCGACAGGGGGGGAGCGAGCAGTACTTC
V gene: TRBV19; D gene: -; J gene: TRBJ1-1; clone size: -; CDR3 protein: CASSVRDTEAFF; CDR3 DNA: TGTGCCAGTAGTGTCCGGGACACTGAAGCTTTCTTT
V gene: TRBV5-4; D gene: -; J gene: TRBJ2-3; clone size: -; CDR3 protein: CASSGGDTQYF; CDR3 DNA: TGTGCCAGCAGCGGCGGGGATACGCAGTATTTT
V gene: TRBV6-4; D gene: -; J gene: TRBJ2-7; clone size: few; CDR3 protein: CASSHRSYEQYF; CDR3 DNA: TGTGCCAGCAGTCACCGTTCCTACGAGCAGTACTTC
V gene: TRBV7-2; D gene: TRBD1; J gene: TRBJ1-2; clone size: -; CDR3 protein: CASSLETTQGNYGYTF; CDR3 DNA: TGTGCCAGCAGCTTAGAGACTACACAGGGGAACTATGGCTACACCTTC
V gene: TRBV30; D gene: -; J gene: TRBJ2-1; clone size: -; CDR3 protein: CAWSAGLGSYNEQFF; CDR3 DNA: TGTGCCTGGAGTGCCGGGTTGGGGTCCTACAATGAGCAGTTCTTC
V gene: TRBV7-9; D gene: -; J gene: TRBJ1-1; clone size: -; CDR3 protein: CASSTRRGPNTEAFF; CDR3 DNA: TGTGCCAGCAGCACTCGACGGGGACCCAACACTGAAGCTTTCTTT
V gene: TRBV19; D gene: -; J gene: TRBJ1-2; clone size: -; CDR3 protein: CASSMQGGFGYTF; CDR3 DNA: TGTGCCAGTAGTATGCAGGGAGGATTTGGCTACACCTTC
V gene: TRBV27; D gene: -; J gene: TRBJ1-1; clone size: -; CDR3 protein: CASSLKRGGYTEAFF; CDR3 DNA: TGTGCCAGCAGTTTAAAAAGGGGGGGCTACACTGAAGCTTTCTTT
V gene: TRBV6-6; D gene: -; J gene: TRBJ2-2; clone size: once; CDR3 protein: CASQQGEANTGELFF; CDR3 DNA: TGTGCCAGCCAGCAGGGGGAGGCGAACACCGGGGAGCTGTTTTTT
V gene: TRBV4-1; D gene: -; J gene: TRBJ1-3; clone size: once; CDR3 protein: CASSPLYGQFFGNTIYF; CDR3 DNA: TGCGCCAGCAGCCCCCTCTACGGACAGTTTTTTGGCAACACCATATATTTT
V gene: TRBV18; D gene: -; J gene: TRBJ1-2; clone size: -; CDR3 protein: CASSPDSAGYYGYTF; CDR3 DNA: TGTGCCAGCTCACCAGACTCCGCGGGGTACTATGGCTACACCTTC
V gene: TRBV2; D gene: -; J gene: TRBJ2-5; clone size: -; CDR3 protein: CASSEPETQYF; CDR3 DNA: TGTGCCAGCAGTGAACCTGAGACCCAGTACTTC
V gene: TRBV5-1; D gene: -; J gene: TRBJ1-1; clone size: -; CDR3 protein: CASRQNTEAFF; CDR3 DNA: TGCGCCAGCAGGCAAAACACTGAAGCTTTCTTT
V gene: TRBV5-6; D gene: TRBD1; J gene: TRBJ1-2; clone size: -; CDR3 protein: CASSSGQHYGYTF; CDR3 DNA: TGTGCCAGCAGCTCGGGACAGCACTATGGCTACACCTTC
V gene: TRBV6-5; D gene: TRBD2; J gene: TRBJ2-5; clone size: -; CDR3 protein: CASSYWASGQQETQYF; CDR3 DNA: TGTGCCAGCAGTTACTGGGCTAGCGGGCAACAAGAGACCCAGTACTTC
V gene: TRBV7-9; D gene: TRBD1; J gene: TRBJ2-7; clone size: once; CDR3 protein: CASSFAQGAYEQYF; CDR3 DNA: TGTGCCAGCAGCTTCGCACAGGGGGCCTACGAGCAGTACTTC
V gene: TRBV6-6; D gene: TRBD1; J gene: TRBJ1-4; clone size: -; CDR3 protein: CASSPGQGRNEKLFF; CDR3 DNA: TGTGCCAGCAGTCCCGGACAGGGCAGGAATGAAAAACTGTTTTTT
V gene: TRBV7-6; D gene: -; J gene: TRBJ2-3; clone size: -; CDR3 protein: CASSLASPDTQYF; CDR3 DNA: TGTGCCAGCAGCTTAGCCTCCCCAGATACGCAGTATTTT
V gene: TRBV18; D gene: -; J gene: TRBJ2-7; clone size: once; CDR3 protein: CASSPDYIAEQYF; CDR3 DNA: TGTGCCAGCTCACCAGACTACATCGCCGAGCAGTACTTC
V gene: TRBV10-1; D gene: -; J gene: TRBJ2-7; clone size: once; CDR3 protein: CASSETSQAGYYEQYF; CDR3 DNA: TGCGCCAGCAGTGAGACATCCCAGGCGGGGTACTACGAGCAGTACTTC
V gene: TRBV2; D gene: -; J gene: TRBJ2-3; clone size: -; CDR3 protein: CASSETAGSLTDTQYF; CDR3 DNA: TGTGCCAGCAGTGAAACGGCAGGATCCCTCACAGATACGCAGTATTTT
V gene: TRBV6-6; D gene: -; J gene: TRBJ2-1; clone size: -; CDR3 protein: CASSYPTLGGYNEQFF; CDR3 DNA: TGTGCCAGCAGTTACCCTACGCTCGGGGGTTACAATGAGCAGTTCTTC
V gene: TRBV29-1; D gene: TRBD2; J gene: TRBJ2-2; clone size: -; CDR3 protein: CSVELAGGVTGELFF; CDR3 DNA: TGCAGCGTTGAACTAGCGGGAGGAGTCACCGGGGAGCTGTTTTTT
V gene: TRBV6-1; D gene: TRBD2; J gene: TRBJ2-3; clone size: -; CDR3 protein: CASSEPAGAKDTQYF; CDR3 DNA: TGTGCCAGCAGTGAGCCAGCGGGGGCGAAAGATACGCAGTATTTT
V gene: TRBV20-1; D gene: -; J gene: TRBJ1-1; clone size: -; CDR3 protein: CSAKGRYEAFF; CDR3 DNA: TGCAGTGCTAAGGGTCGGTATGAAGCTTTCTTT
V gene: TRBV6-1; D gene: TRBD1; J gene: TRBJ2-7; clone size: -; CDR3 protein: CASSVIDRVVDEQYF; CDR3 DNA: TGTGCCAGCAGTGTCATTGACAGGGTAGTCGACGAGCAGTACTTC
V gene: TRBV12-5; D gene: TRBD2; J gene: TRBJ2-3; clone size: -; CDR3 protein: CASGLDWAGGSLDTQYF; CDR3 DNA: TGTGCTAGTGGTTTGGACTGGGCGGGGGGCTCTTTGGATACGCAGTATTTT
V gene: TRBV6-1; D gene: -; J gene: TRBJ1-1; clone size: -; CDR3 protein: CASSEQGTPNTEAFF; CDR3 DNA: TGTGCCAGCAGTGAACAGGGGACACCGAACACTGAAGCTTTCTTT
V gene: TRBV11-1; D gene: TRBD2; J gene: TRBJ2-7; clone size: -; CDR3 protein: CASSTSGRAYEQYF; CDR3 DNA: TGTGCCAGCAGCACTAGCGGGAGGGCGTACGAGCAGTACTTC